The 2 T cell receptor beta chains in this list originate from one sample, sequenced in a study of blood T cell repertoires in COVID-19. Clones were read by immunoSEQ multiplex PCR, and TCRdb kept only the in-frame ones, dropping some. The table has more than 200,000 clones, 65% to 85% seen once. Sequenced input: peripheral blood. The receptors shown here come from a man aged 40-49 years with acute or convalescent COVID-19.

A single count supports this clone. The rearrangement links TRBV10-3 to TRBJ1-4; perhaps TRBD1 as D (5 bases). Germline CDR1 is ENHRY and CDR2 is SYGVKD. The CDR3 has 14 residues. Trimming removed 2 bases from V and 4 bases from J, with 8 bases in between. The CDR3 loop reads CAISELRDNEKLFF. Here the CDR3 DNA reads TGTGCCATCAGTGAGCTCAGGGATAATGAAAAACTGTTTTTT.

The chain links TRBV11-2 to TRBJ1-1; 9 nucleotides match TRBD1. Unmatched junction bases numbered 13, after V lost 6 bases and J lost 5 bases. Germline assignment: CDR1 SGHAT and CDR2 FQNNGV. This CDR3 is built from 16 residues. CDR3 sequence: CASRPFLDRGKTEAFF. The CDR3 DNA reads TGTGCCAGCAGACCGTTCTTGGACAGGGGAAAAACTGAAGCTTTCTTT.